What follows are 10 T cell receptor beta chains derived from one specimen sequenced in a study of vaccination and CD4 T cells after COVID-19. Cultured CD4+ T cell DNA was sequenced using the Oncomine TCR Beta short-read assay. TCRdb reanalysed the PCR reads using MiXCR and keeps one entry per CDR3 protein. The sample lists 10,000 to 13,000 distinct CDR3 sequences; almost 65% were seen once. No antigen is known for these receptors. Described treatment: roughly 10-day PBMC culture with coronavirus spike peptide pools or control peptides (ViraFEST assay). Sequencing was carried out using CD4+ T cells from blood, cultured in vitro. Source of these receptors: a human donor who had recovered from COVID-19.

The rearrangement links TRBV6-1 to TRBJ1-5; 7 bases map to TRBD1. Looked up from germline, CDR1 is MNHNS and CDR2 is SASEGT. The CDR3 is made up of 15 amino acids. V was clipped by 4 bases and J by 2 bases; unmatched bases: 5. This CDR3 reads CASSAQGDRNQPQHF. For the CDR3, the DNA is TGTGCCAGCAGTGCCCAGGGGGATCGCAATCAGCCCCAGCATTTT.

V usage is TRBV6-1 and J usage is TRBJ2-5; 13 bases agree with TRBD2. After removal of 0 bases from V and 5 bases from J, the junction contained 3 bases not matched to a gene. The CDR3 totals 16 residues. Germline V gives CDR1 MNHNS, CDR2 SASEGT. The CDR3 loop is CASSEALAGGSETQYF. The DNA for the CDR3 is TGTGCCAGCAGTGAAGCACTAGCGGGGGGGTCTGAGACCCAGTACTTC.

This chain connects TRBV30 to TRBJ1-6; 7 nucleotides match TRBD1. This CDR3 comprises 14 residues. The V gene's germline CDR1 is GTSNPN and CDR2 SVGIG (reference sequence). In DNA form, the CDR3 reads TGTGCTTATACGTCCGGGACAGCGGGTTCACCCCTCCACTTT. Its translation: CAYTSGTAGSPLHF.

The chain carries TRBV10-3 and TRBJ1-2; 7 positions match TRBD1. Per germline, CDR1 ENHRY and CDR2 SYGVKD. This CDR3 has 13 amino acids. Germline trimming cut 6 bases from V and 6 bases from J; bases unmatched to any gene: 7. CDR3 residues: CAIRDDRDHGYTF. The CDR3 nucleotides are TGTGCCATCAGAGATGACAGGGATCATGGCTACACCTTC.

The chain is built from TRBV6-5 and TRBJ1-2, with 9 bases aligning to TRBD1. CDR1 is MNHEY and CDR2 is SVGAGI in the germline V gene. Trimming took 3 bases from V and 7 from J; bases not matched to a gene: 6. This CDR3 region has 14 residues. CDR3: CASSYDGQGIGYTF. CDR3 coding DNA: TGTGCCAGCAGTTATGATGGACAGGGGATTGGCTACACCTTC.

The rearrangement uses TRBV20-1 and TRBJ2-1; the match to TRBD2 covers 11 bases. The V segment lost 5 bases and the J segment 6 bases; nucleotides outside the gene matches: 15. The CDR3 extends over 17 amino acids. CDR1 DFQATT and CDR2 SNEGSKA come from the germline V gene (reference sequence). This chain's CDR3 is CSASGLAAHWGGNEQFF. CDR3 DNA sequence: TGCAGTGCTTCGGGACTAGCGGCACATTGGGGCGGCAATGAGCAGTTCTTC.

This clonotype is labeled as large. V usage is TRBV7-2 and J usage is TRBJ1-4; 7 bases match TRBD1. The CDR3 runs 15 residues. V dropped 4 bases and J dropped 7; count of bases not matched to a gene: 9. Per the germline V gene, CDR1 is SGHTA and CDR2 is FQGNSA. In DNA, the CDR3 is TGTGCCAGCAGCTCAAAACAGGGGTCGGTTGAAAAACTGTTTTTT. Encoded protein: CASSSKQGSVEKLFF. The full variable domain, completed using reference TRBV7-2 and TRBJ1-4, is GAGVSQSPSNKVTEKGKDVELRCDPISGHTALYWYRQSLGQGLEFLIYFQGNSAPDKSGLPSDRFSAERTGGSVSTLTIQRTQQEDSAVYLCASSSKQGSVEKLFFGSGTQLSVL.

This chain uses TRBV7-6 with TRBJ2-1; tentatively, D is TRBD2 (5 bases). The CDR3 loop spans 19 amino acids. Germline CDR1 and CDR2: SGHVS and FNYEAQ. Trimming removed 5 bases at V and 0 bases at J, with 23 bases between. The CDR3 region has the DNA TGTGCCAGCAGCCCCACCCCCATGAGGGCGAAGAGCTCCTACAATGAGCAGTTCTTC. The encoded protein is CASSPTPMRAKSSYNEQFF.

The chain is built from TRBV10-1 and TRBJ1-1; possibly TRBD1 for D (6 bases). The germline V gene has CDR1 WNHNN and CDR2 SYGVQD (reference sequence). The CDR3 sequence is 13 residues long. Trimming took 4 bases from V and 1 from J, leaving 7 bases between them. The CDR3 sequence is CASSAGQNTEAFF. The CDR3 coding sequence is TGCGCCAGCAGTGCGGGACAGAACACTGAAGCTTTCTTT.

V is TRBV2 and J is TRBJ2-2; no clear D gene. This CDR3 contains 13 residues. Germline-derived CDR1 and CDR2 are SNHLY and FYNNEI. V shed 8 bases and J shed 0 bases, with 7 bases lying between them. In DNA, the CDR3 is TGTGCCAGCGGACCTACGAACACCGGGGAGCTGTTTTTT. Its translation is CASGPTNTGELFF.